Listed below are T cell receptor beta chains from one sample, sequenced in a study of CD8+ T cells in alopecia areata. The table came from immunoSEQ multiplex PCR; TCRdb's copy has only in-frame clones and leaves some out. The table lists about 64,000 clones, around 40% of them singletons. The sample was NKG2D-low CD8+ T cells sorted from blood. The receptors shown here come from a human donor with alopecia areata. Both conserved end residues are part of each CDR3. Fields, in order: J gene, D gene, V gene, clone size, CDR3 DNA, CDR3 protein. D genes are given only for firm matches. A row's size may be missing; if present it is once, few, many or a size class.

j_call: TRBJ1-2
d_call: TRBD1
v_call: TRBV29-1
clone_size: few
cdr3_nt: TGCAGCGCGATAATGGACAGGGACTATGGCTACACCTTC
cdr3_aa: CSAIMDRDYGYTF

j_call: TRBJ1-1
d_call: -
v_call: TRBV4-1
clone_size: -
cdr3_nt: TGCGCCAGCAGCCAAGTCGGAGTACCTGAAGCTTTCTTT
cdr3_aa: CASSQVGVPEAFF

j_call: TRBJ1-5
d_call: TRBD1
v_call: TRBV6-6
clone_size: -
cdr3_nt: TGTGCCAGCAGTCCCGGGACAGGGATGAATCAGCCCCAGCATTTT
cdr3_aa: CASSPGTGMNQPQHF

j_call: TRBJ2-7
d_call: TRBD2
v_call: TRBV4-1
clone_size: -
cdr3_nt: TGCGCCAGCAGCCAAGTCGGTGGCGGGAGAACCGAGCAGTACTTC
cdr3_aa: CASSQVGGGRTEQYF

j_call: TRBJ2-1
d_call: TRBD2
v_call: TRBV7-9
clone_size: -
cdr3_nt: TGTGCCAGTCTAGCGGGGTCTAATGAGCAGTTCTTC
cdr3_aa: CASLAGSNEQFF

j_call: TRBJ1-2
d_call: -
v_call: TRBV28
clone_size: few
cdr3_nt: TGTGCCAGCAGAACAGAATACCAGGGCTACACCTTC
cdr3_aa: CASRTEYQGYTF

j_call: TRBJ2-3
d_call: -
v_call: TRBV7-6
clone_size: -
cdr3_nt: TGTGCTACCCGGGAGACCGTCGACACAGATACGCAGTATTTT
cdr3_aa: CATRETVDTDTQYF

j_call: TRBJ2-3
d_call: TRBD2
v_call: TRBV7-2
clone_size: -
cdr3_nt: TGTGCCAGCAGCTTAGAACCAGGACTAGCGCCTAGCACAGATACGCAGTATTTT
cdr3_aa: CASSLEPGLAPSTDTQYF

j_call: TRBJ2-7
d_call: TRBD1
v_call: TRBV12-5
clone_size: -
cdr3_nt: TGTGCTAGTGGGACAGACAGGGACGACTACGAGCAGTACTTC
cdr3_aa: CASGTDRDDYEQYF

j_call: TRBJ2-4
d_call: TRBD2
v_call: TRBV13
clone_size: -
cdr3_nt: TGTGCCAGCAGCCAGACTACCGGGACTAGCGGGAGGGTCGGCATTCAGTACTTC
cdr3_aa: CASSQTTGTSGRVGIQYF

j_call: TRBJ2-5
d_call: -
v_call: TRBV5-6
clone_size: few
cdr3_nt: TGTGCCAGCAGCTTGGCGAGTCCAGAGACCCAGTACTTC
cdr3_aa: CASSLASPETQYF

j_call: TRBJ2-7
d_call: -
v_call: TRBV7-9
clone_size: -
cdr3_nt: TGTGCCAGCAGCTATGAAGGAAACGAGCAGTACTTC
cdr3_aa: CASSYEGNEQYF

j_call: TRBJ2-1
d_call: TRBD1
v_call: TRBV5-1
clone_size: few
cdr3_nt: TGCGCCAGCAGCTACCGGGACAGGGGTTTCGATGAGCAGTTCTTC
cdr3_aa: CASSYRDRGFDEQFF

j_call: TRBJ2-7
d_call: TRBD2
v_call: TRBV4-1
clone_size: once
cdr3_nt: TGCGCCAGCAGCCAGGGACTAGCGGAGGGCTACGAGCAGTACTTC
cdr3_aa: CASSQGLAEGYEQYF

j_call: TRBJ1-1
d_call: TRBD1
v_call: TRBV4-3
clone_size: -
cdr3_nt: TGCGCCAGCAGCCAACTTGGACAGGGATGGACTGAAGCTTTCTTT
cdr3_aa: CASSQLGQGWTEAFF

j_call: TRBJ2-6
d_call: -
v_call: TRBV7-8
clone_size: few
cdr3_nt: TGTGCCAGCAGCTTCAGGATCTCTGGGGCCAACGTCCTGACTTTC
cdr3_aa: CASSFRISGANVLTF

j_call: TRBJ2-7
d_call: -
v_call: TRBV27
clone_size: few
cdr3_nt: TGTGCCGCGCACGGTACCTACGAGCAGTACTTC
cdr3_aa: CAAHGTYEQYF

j_call: TRBJ2-1
d_call: -
v_call: TRBV6-5
clone_size: -
cdr3_nt: TGTGCCAGCAGTTACAGACAGACCAATGAGCAGTTCTTC
cdr3_aa: CASSYRQTNEQFF

j_call: TRBJ2-1
d_call: -
v_call: TRBV29-1
clone_size: -
cdr3_nt: TGCAGCGTTGAAACCCGGTTGGGGCCGCAGTTCTTC
cdr3_aa: CSVETRLGPQFF

j_call: TRBJ2-7
d_call: -
v_call: TRBV9
clone_size: -
cdr3_nt: TGTGCCAGCAGCCCATCGTGGGGCAGCTACGAGCAGTACTTC
cdr3_aa: CASSPSWGSYEQYF

j_call: TRBJ2-7
d_call: -
v_call: TRBV7-6
clone_size: -
cdr3_nt: TGTGCCAGCAGCTTGCAAAGTTCCTACGAGCAGTACTTC
cdr3_aa: CASSLQSSYEQYF

j_call: TRBJ2-1
d_call: -
v_call: TRBV13
clone_size: -
cdr3_nt: TGTGCCAGCAGGGACGAGGGCAGCAACAATGAGCAGTTCTTC
cdr3_aa: CASRDEGSNNEQFF

j_call: TRBJ2-1
d_call: TRBD1
v_call: TRBV11-1
clone_size: -
cdr3_nt: TGTGCCAGCAGCTCCTCCGGGACAGGGTTTTGGAATGAGCAGTTCTTC
cdr3_aa: CASSSSGTGFWNEQFF

j_call: TRBJ1-1
d_call: -
v_call: TRBV5-1
clone_size: -
cdr3_nt: TGCGCCAGCAGCTTGACGGACACTGAAGCTTTCTTT
cdr3_aa: CASSLTDTEAFF